These 11 T cell receptor beta chains originate from one sample sequenced in a study of blood T cell repertoires in COVID-19. TCRdb's table, derived via immunoSEQ multiplex PCR, lists solely in-frame clones and lacks some. The sample has some 85,000 clones; less than 85% are singletons. The source material was peripheral blood. All receptors come from a woman aged 80 or over with acute or convalescent COVID-19.

This clone was detected many times. V gene TRBV3-1 (or the pseudogene TRBV3-2) combines with J gene TRBJ2-2; 7 bases are shared with TRBD1. This CDR3 spans 16 amino acids. Germline lookup yields CDR1 LGHDT and CDR2 YNNKEL (reference sequence). Trimming cost V 2 bases and J 5 bases; bases outside gene matches: 8. CDR3 DNA: TGTGCCAGCAGCCAACTAAGGGGGCAGGGTACCGGGGAGCTGTTTTTT. This gives the protein CASSQLRGQGTGELFF.

The chain carries TRBV18 and TRBJ2-5; 7 nucleotides line up with TRBD1. Germline loops: CDR1 KGHSH, CDR2 LQKENI. Germline trimming cut 8 bases from V and 4 bases from J; bases unmatched to any gene: 4. CDR3 length: 12 residues. The CDR3, as DNA: TGTGCCAGCACGACAGGGTTAGAGACCCAGTACTTC. This gives the protein CASTTGLETQYF.

V gene TRBV5-1 combines with J gene TRBJ1-2; 7 bases fit TRBD1. Germline CDR1 is SGHRS and CDR2 is YFSETQ. CDR3 size: 15 residues. V was pared by 2 bases and J by 0 bases, with 4 bases of the junction left unmatched. The CDR3 DNA is TGCGCCAGCAGCTTAACTGGGACAGCTAACTATGGCTACACCTTC. Protein: CASSLTGTANYGYTF.

The chain combines TRBV5-1 with TRBJ1-4; 8 nucleotides align to TRBD1. V shed 0 bases and J 0 bases; nucleotides not matched to a gene: 7. CDR3 size: 18 residues. CDR1 is SGHRS and CDR2 is YFSETQ in the germline V gene. CDR3 loop: CASSLAGDRRATNEKLFF. As DNA, the CDR3 is TGCGCCAGCAGCTTGGCTGGGGACAGGAGGGCAACTAATGAAAAACTGTTTTTT. The whole variable domain, remainder taken from reference TRBV5-1 and TRBJ1-4, is KAGVTQTPRYLIKTRGQQVTLSCSPISGHRSVSWYQQTPGQGLQFLFEYFSETQRNKGNFPGRFSGRQFSNSRSEMNVSTLELGDSALYLCASSLAGDRRATNEKLFFGSGTQLSVL.

The CDR3 is CASSLAGQKYQETQYF. The CDR3 DNA follows: TGTGCCAGCAGCTTGGCGGGACAAAAGTACCAAGAGACCCAGTACTTC. The chain uses TRBV5-4 and TRBJ2-5, with a weak D call TRBD1 (6 bases). The germline V gene has CDR1 SGHNT and CDR2 YYREEE (reference sequence). Trimming removed 0 bases at V and 0 bases at J, with 12 bases between. CDR3 length: 16 residues.

The chain is built from TRBV4-1 and TRBJ1-6, with D maybe TRBD1 (5 bases). V lost 3 bases to trimming and J lost 5 bases, with 11 bases between them. The CDR3 covers 15 residues. Per germline, CDR1 MGHRA and CDR2 YSYEKL. The CDR3 sequence: CASSQRQTDNSPLHF. CDR3 bases: TGCGCCAGCAGCCAGCGACAGACTGATAATTCACCCCTCCACTTT.

This chain uses TRBV12-1 with TRBJ2-4; the table's D call, TRBD2, has no DNA check behind it. TRBV12-1 is described as a pseudogene. This CDR3 has 16 amino acids. The CDR3 here is CASSFPRLLAKNIQYF. In nucleotides, the CDR3 is TGTGCCAGCAGCTTCCCTAGGCTACTAGCCAAAAACATTCAGTACTTC.

The chain joins TRBV18 to TRBJ1-4, with a tentative D call TRBD1 (5 bases). With 1 base removed from V and 5 bases from J, the gap between germline ends came to 20 bases. CDR3 length: 18 amino acids. The germline V gene encodes CDR1 KGHSH and CDR2 LQKENI. This chain's CDR3 is CASSPQRGGAGTNEKLFF. Here the CDR3 DNA reads TGTGCCAGCTCACCACAAAGGGGAGGTGCAGGAACAAATGAAAAACTGTTTTTT.

J is TRBJ1-2 and V is TRBV3-1 (or the pseudogene TRBV3-2); 7 bases are shared with TRBD1. Germline CDR1 LGHDT, CDR2 YNNKEL (reference sequence). The trim removed 8 bases at V and 8 bases at J, leaving 5 bases unmatched. The CDR3 consists of 11 residues. The CDR3 bases are TGTGCCAGCGGAGGGGGCTTCGGCTACACCTTC. Translated, it gives CASGGGFGYTF.

The J gene is TRBJ2-3, the V gene TRBV3-1 (or the pseudogene TRBV3-2); tentatively, D is TRBD2 (6 bases). In germline, CDR1 is LGHDT, CDR2 YNNKEL (reference sequence). Trimming cost V 1 base and J 4 bases, with 12 bases left between them. The CDR3 is 15 amino acids. DNA for the CDR3: TGTGCCAGCAGCCAAGTAGGACTATCCCCAGATACGCAGTATTTT. Its protein product is CASSQVGLSPDTQYF.

The V gene is TRBV5-1, the J gene TRBJ2-7; TRBD2 agrees at 11 bases. The CDR3 spans 14 residues. With V trimmed by 8 bases and J by 0 bases, 4 bases remained unmatched. Germline V gene sequence: CDR1 SGHRS, CDR2 YFSETQ. The DNA of the CDR3 is TGCGCCAGTAGCGGGGGGGGGCTCTCCTACGAGCAGTACTTC. As protein: CASSGGGLSYEQYF.